These 24 T cell receptor beta chains originate from one sample sequenced in a study of OX40 agonist ivuxolimab in advanced cancers. Sequencing used immunoSEQ multiplex PCR; TCRdb keeps in-frame clones, though not all of them. The data show 95,000 to 100,000 clones, 90% seen once. Sequenced material: CD4+ or CD8+ T cells sorted from blood, taken in a trial of the OX40 agonist ivuxolimab. These receptors were obtained from an adult with an advanced solid tumor such as melanoma, head and neck, liver or kidney cancer.

The chain joins TRBV2 to TRBJ2-7, with 16 bases identical to TRBD2. CDR1 and CDR2 (germline): SNHLY, FYNNEI. The CDR3 sequence is 15 residues long. With 6 bases clipped from V and 12 bases from J, the junction kept 11 bases outside the gene matches. CDR3 DNA sequence: TGTGCCAGCAGCGAAAGGGGACTAGCGGGAGGGCCACCGTACTTC. Translated, it gives CASSERGLAGGPPYF.

V is TRBV7-8 and J is TRBJ1-1, with TRBD1 matching 8 bases. CDR1 and CDR2 (germline): SGHVS, FQNEAQ. V lost 3 bases, J lost 11 bases, and 5 bases stayed unmatched. The CDR3 consists of 12 residues. CDR3 nucleotides: TGTGCCAGCAGCTTGACAGGGGTTGGGGCTTTCTTT. Amino acids: CASSLTGVGAFF.

The chain carries TRBV16 and TRBJ1-2, with D possibly TRBD1 on 5 matching bases. Germline CDR1 and CDR2: KGHSY and FQNENV. Trimming left V 0 bases short and J 8 bases short, with 10 bases between. This CDR3 comprises 13 residues. The CDR3 sequence is CASSQSGRGGYTF. In DNA form, the CDR3 reads TGTGCCAGCAGCCAATCGGGGAGGGGCGGCTACACCTTC.

In this sample, this clone turned up a few times. This chain connects TRBV5-1 to TRBJ2-3, with 14 nucleotides matching TRBD2. The CDR3 covers 20 residues. The germline V gene has CDR1 SGHRS and CDR2 YFSETQ. J gave up 4 bases and V 3 bases, and 16 bases lay outside the gene matches. Here the CDR3 reads CASSSGLAGGLIVSSDTQYF. CDR3 bases: TGCGCCAGCAGCTCCGGACTAGCGGGAGGCCTAATTGTGTCTTCAGATACGCAGTATTTT.

The chain recombines TRBV6-5 with TRBJ2-2; D not certain. The CDR3 has 15 amino acids. Germline V CDR1 and CDR2: MNHEY, SVGAGI. V was cut by 0 bases and J by 1 base, with 6 bases left in between. Here the CDR3 DNA reads TGTGCCAGCAGTTACTCTAGGGAGAACACCGGGGAGCTGTTTTTT. This encodes CASSYSRENTGELFF.

V is TRBV7-9 and J is TRBJ2-7; 7 bases agree with TRBD2. This CDR3 region has 14 residues. Germline CDR1 is SEHNR and CDR2 is FQNEAQ (reference sequence). Trimming at V came to 7 bases and at J to 0 bases, leaving 6 bases not matched to a gene. CDR3 DNA: TGTGCCAGCACCTGGGGGGGAAGCTCCTACGAGCAGTACTTC. Translation: CASTWGGSSYEQYF. Based on the CDR3 plus reference TRBV7-9 and TRBJ2-7, the full variable domain is DTGVSQNPRHKITKRGQNVTFRCDPISEHNRLYWYRQTLGQGPEFLTYFQNEAQLEKSRLLSDRFSAERPKGSFSTLEIQRTEQGDSAMYLCASTWGGSSYEQYFGPGTRLTVT.

The V call is TRBV30, the J call TRBJ2-5; D remains unclear. V was shortened by 2 bases and J by 5 bases, with 9 bases between the two germline ends. The CDR3 sequence is 12 residues long. Germline-derived CDR1 and CDR2 are GTSNPN and SVGIG (reference sequence). The DNA of the CDR3 is TGTGCCTGGAGTATCACATCTGAGACCCAGTACTTC. Translated: CAWSITSETQYF.

J is TRBJ2-7 and V is TRBV28; 8 bases are shared with TRBD1. V gave up 6 bases and J gave up 0 bases; unmatched junction bases: 10. The CDR3 consists of 16 residues. Germline V gene data show CDR1 as MDHEN and CDR2 as SYDVKM. The CDR3 bases are TGTGCCAGCAGACCAAGAGACAGGGGCATCTCCTACGAGCAGTACTTC. This codes for CASRPRDRGISYEQYF. The full variable domain, with the rest looked up from reference TRBV28 and TRBJ2-7, is DVKVTQSSRYLVKRTGEKVFLECVQDMDHENMFWYRQDPGLGLRLIYFSYDVKMKEKGDIPEGYSVSREKKERFSLILESASTNQTSMYLCASRPRDRGISYEQYFGPGTRLTVT.

This chain links TRBV30 with TRBJ1-3; D is ambiguous. The CDR3 has 14 amino acids. Germline V gene lookup returns CDR1 GTSNPN and CDR2 SVGIG (reference sequence). V was clipped by 2 bases and J by 0 bases, with 8 bases between them. CDR3 coding DNA: TGTGCCTGGAGTCGGGGAAACTCTGGAAACACCATATATTTT. It yields the protein CAWSRGNSGNTIYF. The variable domain in full, with the rest retrieved from reference TRBV30 and TRBJ1-3, is SQTIHQWPATLVQPVGSPLSLECTVEGTSNPNLYWYRQAAGRGLQLLFYSVGIGQISSEVPQNLSASRPQDRQFILSSKKLLLSDSGFYLCAWSRGNSGNTIYFGEGSWLTVV.

This chain joins TRBV19 and TRBJ2-5; TRBD2 agrees at 7 bases. This CDR3 has 16 residues. With 5 bases clipped from V and 6 bases from J, the junction kept 15 bases outside the gene matches. In germline, CDR1 is LNHDA, CDR2 SQIVND (reference sequence). The CDR3: CASSVLAATSVQTQYF. CDR3 nucleotides: TGTGCCAGTAGTGTCTTAGCCGCTACTAGCGTTCAGACCCAGTACTTC.

The rearrangement uses TRBV4-1 and TRBJ2-7, with 14 positions matching TRBD2. The CDR3 consists of 19 residues. V was clipped by 0 bases and J by 3 bases; unmatched bases: 10. Germline assignment: CDR1 MGHRA and CDR2 YSYEKL. The CDR3 nucleotides are TGCGCCAGCAGCCAAGAGCGACTAGCGGGAGGGCCTTTAAACTACGAGCAGTACTTC. Translated, it gives CASSQERLAGGPLNYEQYF.

The rearrangement uses TRBV4-2 and TRBJ2-2; D possibly corresponds to TRBD2 (5 bases). Germline CDR1 and CDR2: LGHNA and YNFKEQ. The CDR3 runs 15 residues. The ends were cut back, 3 bases at V and 0 bases at J, with 8 bases in the middle. The CDR3 DNA reads as TGTGCCAGCAGCCAGCTACTAGCGAACACCGGGGAGCTGTTTTTT. It is translated as CASSQLLANTGELFF.

The gene calls are TRBV6-1 and TRBJ2-3; D unclear. Looked up from germline, CDR1 is MNHNS and CDR2 is SASEGT. The CDR3 is 13 residues long. V gave up 4 bases and J gave up 6 bases, with 11 bases separating them. DNA of the CDR3: TGTGCCAGCAGTGGCCGACGAACGGATACGCAGTATTTT. Its translation is CASSGRRTDTQYF.

The V and J genes are TRBV28 and TRBJ1-1; maybe TRBD1 (6 bases). The germline V gene has CDR1 MDHEN and CDR2 SYDVKM. The CDR3 sequence is 12 residues long. The V end was cut by 7 bases, the J end by 4 bases, with 10 bases between. The CDR3 bases are TGTGCCAGCAATACAGGGAGCACTGAAGCTTTCTTT. This translates into CASNTGSTEAFF.

The rearrangement joins TRBV7-9 to TRBJ1-1; no reliable D call. Germline V gene data show CDR1 as SEHNR and CDR2 as FQNEAQ (reference sequence). This CDR3 is 13 amino acids long. The germline V and J ends were trimmed by 5 bases and 4 bases, with 11 bases remaining between them. The CDR3 region is CASSPSWGTEAFF. The CDR3 region has the DNA TGTGCCAGCAGCCCGTCCTGGGGCACTGAAGCTTTCTTT.

This clone was seen only once. The rearrangement uses TRBV7-8 and TRBJ2-1; unclear D gene. Per the germline V gene, CDR1 is SGHVS and CDR2 is FQNEAQ. The length of the CDR3 is 11 residues. Trimming took off 4 bases at V and 5 bases at J, with 3 bases between the two ends. The chain's CDR3 is CASSYDNEQFF. CDR3 coding DNA: TGTGCCAGCAGCTACGACAATGAGCAGTTCTTC.

The V gene is TRBV6-5, the J gene TRBJ2-5; TRBD2 matches at 7 bases. The CDR3 has 13 residues. CDR1 is MNHEY, CDR2 SVGAGI, per germline. The V segment lost 8 bases and the J segment 2 bases; nucleotides outside the gene matches: 5. CDR3 region: CASFTGGQETQYF. The DNA of the CDR3 is TGTGCCAGCTTTACCGGGGGGCAAGAGACCCAGTACTTC.

The chain carries TRBV7-6 and TRBJ2-3; D is unclear. This CDR3 has 12 amino acids. Trimming took off 7 bases at V and 6 bases at J, with 11 bases between the two ends. In germline, CDR1 is SGHVS, CDR2 FNYEAQ. The DNA for the CDR3 is TGTGCCAGCAACCCGATGGGGGATACGCAGTATTTT. Encoded protein: CASNPMGDTQYF.

The chain uses TRBV10-3 and TRBJ1-1, with D maybe TRBD1 (5 bases). Germline V lookup: CDR1 ENHRY, CDR2 SYGVKD. The CDR3 loop spans 14 amino acids. Trimming stripped 2 bases from V and 8 bases from J, with 15 bases between. CDR3 DNA sequence: TGTGCCATCAGTGAGGAGAGGTGGGGGGAGGAAGCTTTCTTT. Translation: CAISEERWGEEAFF.

This clone has only a few counts. The V call is TRBV30, the J call TRBJ1-2, with D unresolved. The V end was cut by 2 bases, the J end by 4 bases, with 17 bases between. Germline CDR1 GTSNPN, CDR2 SVGIG (reference sequence). The CDR3 is 15 residues long. The CDR3, as DNA: TGTGCCTGGAGTTCCACGACCCTCCGGGGCTATGGCTACACCTTC. Its protein product is CAWSSTTLRGYGYTF.

This clone was seen only once. The rearrangement uses TRBV19 and TRBJ2-1; the match to TRBD2 covers 15 bases. The germline V gene has CDR1 LNHDA and CDR2 SQIVND (reference sequence). V lost 3 bases, J lost 7 bases, and 7 bases stayed unmatched. CDR3 length: 17 residues. Here the CDR3 DNA reads TGTGCCAGTAGTATGAGGACTAGCGGGAGGGGAAGGAATGAGCAGTTCTTC. Translating gives CASSMRTSGRGRNEQFF.

The chain couples TRBV6-1 to TRBJ2-5, with TRBD2 identical over 10 bases. The ends lost 2 bases at V and 5 bases at J; junction bases unmatched: 11. Per the germline V gene, CDR1 is MNHNS and CDR2 is SASEGT. This CDR3 is 17 amino acids long. CDR3 coding DNA: TGTGCCAGCAGTGAAAGGGCTAGCGGGAGACGTTCCGAGACCCAGTACTTC. Amino acid sequence: CASSERASGRRSETQYF.

This clone was counted between two and nine times. This chain uses TRBV30 with TRBJ1-5; D may be TRBD1 (6 bases). The CDR3 is made up of 13 amino acids. The germline gives CDR1 GTSNPN, CDR2 SVGIG (reference sequence). Trimming removed 3 bases at V and 3 bases at J, with 9 bases between. In nucleotides, the CDR3 is TGTGCCTGGAGAGGGGGGCCCAATCAGCCCCAGCATTTT. Residues: CAWRGGPNQPQHF.

The V gene is TRBV5-1, the J gene TRBJ2-3, with a weak D call TRBD2 (6 bases). Germline V CDR1 and CDR2: SGHRS, YFSETQ. This CDR3 has 15 residues. The V gene lost 1 base and the J gene lost 1 base, with 10 bases spanning the gap. The CDR3 coding sequence is TGCGCCAGCAGCTTGCTGTCTAGCGGCACAGATACGCAGTATTTT. Translated: CASSLLSSGTDTQYF.